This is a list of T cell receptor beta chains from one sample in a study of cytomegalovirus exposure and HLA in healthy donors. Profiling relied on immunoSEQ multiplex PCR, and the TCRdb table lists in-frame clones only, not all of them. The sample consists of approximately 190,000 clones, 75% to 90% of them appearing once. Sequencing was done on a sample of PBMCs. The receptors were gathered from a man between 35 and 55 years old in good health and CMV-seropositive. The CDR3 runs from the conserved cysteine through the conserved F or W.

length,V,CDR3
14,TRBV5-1,CASSLRSGANVLTF
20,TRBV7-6,CASSLVGGEGVQSYQETQYF
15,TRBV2,CASTSREGMNTEAFF
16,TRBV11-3,CASSNTLGAVSYEQYF
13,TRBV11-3,CASSSGGFTEAFF
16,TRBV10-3,CAISEIRGQSSYEQYF
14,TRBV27,CASSFETSGNEQFF
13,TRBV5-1,CASSAGPGLEAFF
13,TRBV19,CASSTDWEETQYF
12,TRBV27,CASSLVGGPQHF
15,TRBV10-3,CATKSEAGGTDTQYF
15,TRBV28,CASSLIWEGHYEQYF
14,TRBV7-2,CASSLGAQGNEQFF
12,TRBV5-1,CASSVVSGELFF
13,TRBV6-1,CASRETSAYEQYF
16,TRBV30,CPVPGRLEDYQETQYF
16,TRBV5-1,CASSLAELAGGQTQYF
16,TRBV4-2,CASSQVGGVGGDTQYF
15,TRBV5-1,CASSLSGGAPSGYTF
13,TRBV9,CASSPIGVTEAFF
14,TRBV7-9,CASTTETDNSPLHF
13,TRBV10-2,CASSDRRQETQYF
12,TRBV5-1,CASSSTTDTQYF
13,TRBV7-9,CASRRTGDTEAFF
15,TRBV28,CASSLGPGNQETQYF
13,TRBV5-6,CASRLTGVYEQYF
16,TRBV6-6,CASTLGGATGVETQYF
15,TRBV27,CASSLTSGGGDIQYF
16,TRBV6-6,CASSYWRGGSTDTQYF
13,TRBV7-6,CASSLSGGGELFF
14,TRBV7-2,CASSPDRAGNIQYF
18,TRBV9,CASSVGGPAGGSTDTQYF
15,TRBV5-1,CASSLTGFMNTEAFF
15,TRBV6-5,CASSYLRGGVNTIYF
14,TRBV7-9,CASSPPGANTEAFF
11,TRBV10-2,CASQGGDTQYF
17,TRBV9,CASSGGGWGDSGNTIYF
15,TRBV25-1,CASSDQRGIQETQYF
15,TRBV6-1,CASRILGQGSYEQYF
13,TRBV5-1,CASGLGGGDTQYF
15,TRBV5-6,CASSLWGVDTEKLFF
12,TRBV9,CASSDGGNTIYF
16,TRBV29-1,CSVEGGGQGANTEAFF
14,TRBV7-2,CASSLALEATEQFF
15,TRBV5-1,CASSLTRTGTGELFF
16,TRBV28,CASSRKLAGPSYEQYF
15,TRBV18,CASSPPAQRNTEAFF
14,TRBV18,CASSQRDSNQPQHF
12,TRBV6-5,CASSGWDRGQYF
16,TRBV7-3,CASSYPGTAGANVLTF
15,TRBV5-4,CASSQPQGAPYGYTF
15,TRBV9,CASSVTSGGFRKQFF
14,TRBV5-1,CASTQDRVGTEAFF
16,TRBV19,CASSRGLAGEPGEQFF
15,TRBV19,CASTGTGGRTDTQYF
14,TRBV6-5,CASSKFGEDQPQHF
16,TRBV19,CASSSEGRRLPYEQYF
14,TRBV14,CASSQAQGAGGYTF